This is a list of T cell receptor beta chains from one sample in a study of cytomegalovirus exposure and HLA in healthy donors. TCRdb's table, derived via immunoSEQ multiplex PCR, lists solely in-frame clones and lacks some. The sample carries 100,000 to 150,000 clones, roughly 76% recorded once. The sample comprised PBMCs. These receptors came from a woman aged 55-70 years in good health and CMV-seropositive. The CDR3 runs from the conserved cysteine through the conserved F or W. The D gene is left open where the match is weak. Clone size is given for some rows only: seen once, a few or many times, or a class if the clone is expanded.

d_call: TRBD2; clone_size: NA; j_call: TRBJ2-7; v_call: TRBV6-5; cdr3_aa: CASSYLAGDGYEQYF; cdr3_nt: TGTGCCAGCAGTTATTTAGCGGGGGACGGCTACGAGCAGTACTTC
d_call: NA; clone_size: NA; j_call: TRBJ2-1; v_call: TRBV6-5; cdr3_aa: CASSYSFTGIYNEQFF; cdr3_nt: TGTGCCAGCAGTTACTCGTTTACCGGGATCTACAATGAGCAGTTCTTC
d_call: TRBD2; clone_size: NA; j_call: TRBJ2-3; v_call: TRBV7-6; cdr3_aa: CASSLPAGEPDTQYF; cdr3_nt: TGTGCCAGCAGCTTACCCGCGGGGGAACCAGATACGCAGTATTTT
d_call: NA; clone_size: NA; j_call: TRBJ2-5; v_call: TRBV9; cdr3_aa: CASSVVISVLPLEQYF; cdr3_nt: TGTGCCAGCAGCGTAGTAATATCAGTTCTACCGTTGGAGCAGTACTTC
d_call: NA; clone_size: once; j_call: TRBJ1-5; v_call: TRBV2; cdr3_aa: CASSIETQPQHF; cdr3_nt: TGTGCCAGCAGTATAGAAACGCAGCCCCAGCATTTT
d_call: TRBD1; clone_size: NA; j_call: TRBJ2-2; v_call: TRBV7-8; cdr3_aa: CASSSQGFGELFF; cdr3_nt: TGTGCCAGCAGCTCACAGGGGTTCGGGGAGCTGTTTTTT
d_call: TRBD2; clone_size: few; j_call: TRBJ2-3; v_call: TRBV4-3; cdr3_aa: CASSHETSLGTDTQYF; cdr3_nt: TGCGCCAGCAGCCACGAGACTAGCTTAGGGACAGATACGCAGTATTTT
d_call: NA; clone_size: NA; j_call: TRBJ2-7; v_call: TRBV7-9; cdr3_aa: CASSLHYEQYF; cdr3_nt: TGTGCCAGCAGCTTACACTACGAGCAGTACTTC
d_call: TRBD1; clone_size: NA; j_call: TRBJ2-5; v_call: TRBV6-1; cdr3_aa: CASSRTGNGQETQYF; cdr3_nt: TGTGCCAGCAGTCGGACAGGGAACGGCCAAGAGACCCAGTACTTC
d_call: NA; clone_size: NA; j_call: TRBJ2-3; v_call: TRBV9; cdr3_aa: CASSVRGGGGSTDTQYF; cdr3_nt: TGTGCCAGCAGCGTAAGGGGGGGCGGGGGCAGCACAGATACGCAGTATTTT
d_call: TRBD1; clone_size: few; j_call: TRBJ1-1; v_call: TRBV9; cdr3_aa: CASSAENRQGLNTEAFF; cdr3_nt: TGTGCCAGCAGCGCCGAAAACAGACAGGGGTTGAACACTGAAGCTTTCTTT
d_call: NA; clone_size: NA; j_call: TRBJ2-2; v_call: TRBV30; cdr3_aa: CAWAGYTGELFF; cdr3_nt: TGTGCCTGGGCAGGGTACACCGGGGAGCTGTTTTTT
d_call: TRBD1; clone_size: few; j_call: TRBJ2-7; v_call: TRBV6-5; cdr3_aa: CASSVGQGTYEQYF; cdr3_nt: TGTGCCAGCAGTGTTGGACAGGGGACCTACGAGCAGTACTTC
d_call: NA; clone_size: NA; j_call: TRBJ2-1; v_call: TRBV5-1; cdr3_aa: CASSRTFSSNSYNEQFF; cdr3_nt: TGCGCCAGCAGTCGAACCTTTTCCTCTAACTCCTACAATGAGCAGTTCTTC
d_call: TRBD1; clone_size: NA; j_call: TRBJ1-2; v_call: TRBV5-1; cdr3_aa: CASSSLQGSYGYTF; cdr3_nt: TGCGCCAGCAGCTCCTTACAGGGGTCCTATGGCTACACCTTC
d_call: NA; clone_size: few; j_call: TRBJ1-5; v_call: TRBV19; cdr3_aa: CASSIDDRRNSNQPQHF; cdr3_nt: TGTGCCAGTAGTATTGATGACAGGAGAAATAGCAATCAGCCCCAGCATTTT
d_call: NA; clone_size: few; j_call: TRBJ1-1; v_call: TRBV14; cdr3_aa: CASSQDLYRNTEAFF; cdr3_nt: TGTGCCAGCAGCCAAGATTTGTATAGGAACACTGAAGCTTTCTTT
d_call: TRBD1; clone_size: once; j_call: TRBJ1-5; v_call: TRBV19; cdr3_aa: CASSVRDRGLINQPQHF; cdr3_nt: TGTGCCAGTAGTGTCCGGGACAGGGGGCTTATCAATCAGCCCCAGCATTTT